These 18 T cell receptor beta chains were sequenced from one sample in a study of blood T cells in healthy people across ages (dated by TCRdb to 2014 to 2015). The library was obtained by 5' RACE. Sequencing took place on an Illumina HiSeq 2500. A second PCR of roughly 7 to 12 cycles was performed with a sample-barcoded 5' primer and a J-beta primer mix. Clones were called with MiXCR by TCRdb after fastp trimmed the public reads at Q25, and only in-frame beta chains were retained. Rows are combined by CDR3 protein, so each entry shows the most common genes and DNA. In all, the sample holds hundreds of thousands of distinct CDR3 sequences, and about 61% of those were seen once. About a quarter of the sample goes to the ten largest clones. The sequenced sample consisted of blood. Receptors were obtained from a middle-aged man in good health.

The V call is TRBV7-3, the J call TRBJ1-1; unclear D gene. Trimming removed 1 base at V and 1 base at J, with 4 bases between. There are 13 residues in the CDR3. Germline loops: CDR1 SGHTA, CDR2 FQGTGA. The CDR3 reads CASSLSRNTEAFF. The CDR3 DNA reads TGTGCCAGCAGCTTAAGCAGGAACACTGAAGCTTTCTTT.

In this sample, this clonotype turned up a few times. The genes are TRBV6-4 and TRBJ2-1, with TRBD2 identical over 14 bases. CDR1 is MRHNA, CDR2 SNTAGT, per germline. V dropped 0 bases and J dropped 10; count of bases not matched to a gene: 2. The length of the CDR3 is 15 residues. DNA of the CDR3: TGTGCCAGCAGTGACTCGACTAGCGGGGGGGCGGAGCAGTTCTTC. Translation: CASSDSTSGGAEQFF.

This clonotype was observed a few times. The chain employs TRBV11-2 and TRBJ2-5, with no clear D. V was clipped by 0 bases and J by 5 bases, with 10 bases between them. This CDR3 region has 14 residues. The germline V gene has CDR1 SGHAT and CDR2 FQNNGV. CDR3 DNA sequence: TGTGCCAGCAGCTTAGATCGTTTAGGGGAGACCCAGTACTTC. This translates into CASSLDRLGETQYF.

The genes are TRBV6-2 or TRBV6-3 and TRBJ2-1; TRBD2 matches at 9 bases. The V gene's germline CDR1 is MNHEY and CDR2 SVGEGT. V was pared by 4 bases and J by 4 bases, with 5 bases of the junction left unmatched. CDR3 length: 15 residues. CDR3 nucleotides: TGTGCCAGCAGTTGGGCGGGAGGGCATTACAATGAGCAGTTCTTC. Its translation is CASSWAGGHYNEQFF.

The chain links TRBV5-1 to TRBJ2-5, with D perhaps assigned TRBD1 or TRBD2 (5 bases each). The DNA end is a closer match to TRBJ2-7, so the J assignment may be wrong. The CDR3 is 16 amino acids. Germline CDR1 SGHRS, CDR2 YFSETQ. The CDR3 DNA reads as TGCGCCAGCAGCTTGGTGAGGGGCGGGTCAAACTACGAGCAGTACTTC. Protein sequence: CASSLVRGGSNYEQYF.

This clonotype was seen a single time. The chain recombines TRBV4-2 with TRBJ2-5, with 9 bases aligning to TRBD1. Germline loops: CDR1 LGHNA, CDR2 YNFKEQ. J gave up 11 bases and V 0 bases, and 7 bases lay outside the gene matches. The CDR3 is 14 amino acids. The CDR3 protein is CASSQELRQGVQYF. CDR3 coding DNA: TGTGCCAGCAGCCAAGAATTGCGACAGGGGGTGCAGTACTTC.

V is TRBV10-3 and J is TRBJ1-1; possibly TRBD1 for D (6 bases). This CDR3 has 15 residues. Trimming left V 11 bases short and J 1 base short, with 20 bases between. The germline V gene encodes CDR1 ENHRY and CDR2 SYGVKD. CDR3 protein: CAAAKGGVRNTEAFF. The CDR3 nucleotides read TGTGCCGCCGCGAAGGGGGGTGTTCGGAACACTGAAGCTTTCTTT.

V gene TRBV7-2 combines with J gene TRBJ2-7; tentative D call: TRBD2 (5 bases). Germline-derived CDR1 and CDR2 are SGHTA and FQGNSA. Deletions cut 2 bases from V and 1 base from J, with 9 bases between. This CDR3 is built from 14 residues. The CDR3 spells CASSLSWTSYEQYF. The CDR3 nucleotides are TGTGCCAGCAGCTTAAGTTGGACTTCCTACGAGCAGTACTTC.

There are a few counts of this clonotype. The V gene is TRBV7-2, the J gene TRBJ2-7, with TRBD2 matching 8 bases. The CDR3 is made up of 15 amino acids. V shed 6 bases, J shed 0 bases, and the junction held 7 bases outside the gene matches. Germline lookup yields CDR1 SGHTA and CDR2 FQGNSA. The CDR3 DNA reads TGTGCCAGCAGACAGACTAGCGACAGCTCCTACGAGCAGTACTTC. Its translation: CASRQTSDSSYEQYF.

This clonotype was recorded at least ten times. The chain employs TRBV7-2 and TRBJ2-5; D remains ambiguous. The better agreement between TRBJ2-7 and the DNA end casts doubt on the J call. Per the germline V gene, CDR1 is SGHTA and CDR2 is FQGNSA. There are 13 residues in the CDR3. CDR3 sequence: CASSLAGSHEQYF. In DNA form, the CDR3 reads TGTGCCAGCAGCTTAGCGGGCAGCCACGAGCAGTACTTC.

This clonotype was picked up a small number of times. CDR3 in amino acids: CSVARTGATDNEQFF. CDR3 coding DNA: TGCAGCGTGGCGCGGACAGGGGCCACGGACAATGAGCAGTTCTTC. V gene TRBV29-1 combines with J gene TRBJ2-1; 9 positions agree with TRBD1. Trimming cost V 6 bases and J 5 bases; bases outside gene matches: 11. CDR3 length: 15 residues. Per germline, CDR1 SQVTM and CDR2 ANQGSEA.

This rearrangement joins TRBV7-9 to TRBJ2-7, with 8 bases fitting TRBD1. V trimming: 0 bases; J trimming: 5 bases; junction bases outside the gene matches: 18. Germline lookup yields CDR1 SEHNR and CDR2 FQNEAQ (reference sequence). The CDR3 is 19 residues long. CDR3 sequence reads: CASSLALSAGQVVSDEQYF. DNA of the CDR3: TGTGCCAGCAGCTTAGCTTTGAGTGCGGGACAGGTGGTATCAGACGAGCAGTACTTC.

V usage is TRBV7-9 and J usage is TRBJ2-5; 7 bases fit TRBD2. From germline, CDR1 is SEHNR and CDR2 FQNEAQ (reference sequence). J gave up 11 bases and V 5 bases, and 8 bases lay outside the gene matches. The CDR3 sequence is 12 residues long. DNA of the CDR3: TGTGCCAGCAGCGCCGGACTAGGGGAGCAGTACTTC. Its protein product is CASSAGLGEQYF.

This clonotype has a handful of counts. The V gene is TRBV20-1, the J gene TRBJ2-3, with D tentatively TRBD1 or TRBD2 (5 bases each). Germline CDR1 is DFQATT and CDR2 is SNEGSKA (reference sequence). Trimming pared 7 bases from V and 0 bases from J, leaving 11 bases between. The CDR3 contains 13 residues. CDR3: CSVPGPSTDTQYF. DNA for the CDR3: TGCAGTGTCCCGGGACCGAGCACAGATACGCAGTATTTT.

There are many counts of this clonotype. This chain uses TRBV7-2 with TRBJ2-1; 7 positions match TRBD2. The CDR3 has 14 amino acids. CDR1 is SGHTA and CDR2 is FQGNSA in the germline V gene. V gave up 1 base and J gave up 3 bases; unmatched junction bases: 0. The DNA for the CDR3 is TGTGCCAGCAGCTTAGGCGGGGGCTACAATGAGCAGTTCTTC. Its translation is CASSLGGGYNEQFF.

The V gene is TRBV12-3 or TRBV12-4, the J gene TRBJ2-1; 8 bases agree with TRBD2. The CDR3 covers 15 residues. The ends lost 3 bases at V and 9 bases at J; junction bases unmatched: 10. CDR3 amino acids: CASSLVAGGHSEQFF. The CDR3 coding sequence is TGTGCCAGCAGTTTGGTGGCGGGAGGACACAGTGAGCAGTTCTTC.

In this sample, this clonotype turned up many times. The chain couples TRBV29-1 to TRBJ2-7; the D gene is possibly TRBD1 (5 bases). The CDR3 has 13 amino acids. Germline V CDR1 and CDR2: SQVTM, ANQGSEA. V was clipped by 3 bases and J by 1 base, with 10 bases between them. As DNA, the CDR3 is TGCAGCGTTGAGGGGCAGCTGTCCTACGAGCAGTACTTC. This gives the protein CSVEGQLSYEQYF.

The chain couples TRBV11-1 to TRBJ2-1; 10 bases match TRBD2. This CDR3 has 18 residues. Germline V lookup: CDR1 SGHAT, CDR2 FQDESV (reference sequence). The V gene end was trimmed by 4 bases and the J gene end by 3 bases; junction bases not matched to a gene: 12. CDR3 nucleotide sequence: TGTGCCAGCAGCTCCCGTACTCTAGCGGGGGTTCTCTACAATGAGCAGTTCTTC. Its protein product is CASSSRTLAGVLYNEQFF.